The present T cell receptor (beta chain) was sequenced within a study of cytomegalovirus exposure and HLA in healthy donors. Repertoires were generated with immunoSEQ multiplex PCR, while TCRdb's copy carries only in-frame clones and drops some. The sample has approximately 50,000 clones; 88% are singletons. The CDR3 length is 14 residues. Trimming took 6 bases from V and 0 from J, leaving 11 bases between them. The germline gives CDR1 SQVTM, CDR2 ANQGSEA. The chain recombines TRBV29-1 with TRBJ1-4; tentatively, D is TRBD1 (6 bases). The sample comprised PBMCs. The clonotype was recovered from a woman under 40 in good health and CMV-seronegative. The CDR3 is CSVRGGPTNEKLFF. The CDR3 bases are TGCAGCGTAAGGGGGGGACCAACTAATGAAAAACTGTTTTTT.